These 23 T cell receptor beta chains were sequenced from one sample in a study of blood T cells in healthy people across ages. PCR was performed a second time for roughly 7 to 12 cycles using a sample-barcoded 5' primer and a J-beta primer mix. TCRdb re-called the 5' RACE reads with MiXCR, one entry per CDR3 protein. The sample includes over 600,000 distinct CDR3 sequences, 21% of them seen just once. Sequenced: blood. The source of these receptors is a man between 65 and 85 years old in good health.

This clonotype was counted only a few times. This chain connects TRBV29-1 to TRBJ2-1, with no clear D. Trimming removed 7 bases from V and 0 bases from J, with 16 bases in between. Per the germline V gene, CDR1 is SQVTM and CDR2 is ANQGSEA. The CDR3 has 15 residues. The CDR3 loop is CSATLGRSSYNEQFF. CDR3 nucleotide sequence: TGCAGCGCGACTCTGGGCAGGAGCTCCTACAATGAGCAGTTCTTC.

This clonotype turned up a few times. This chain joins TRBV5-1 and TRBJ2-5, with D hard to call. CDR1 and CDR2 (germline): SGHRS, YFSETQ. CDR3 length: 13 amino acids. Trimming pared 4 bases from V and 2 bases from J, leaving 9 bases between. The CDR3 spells CASSTLEQETQYF. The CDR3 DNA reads TGCGCCAGCAGCACCCTAGAGCAAGAGACCCAGTACTTC.

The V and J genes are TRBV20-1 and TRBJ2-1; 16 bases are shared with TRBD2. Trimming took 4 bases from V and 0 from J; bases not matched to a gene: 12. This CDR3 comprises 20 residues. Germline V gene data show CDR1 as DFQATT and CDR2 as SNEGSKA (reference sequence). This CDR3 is CSANLPGLAGGRGSYNEQFF. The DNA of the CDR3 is TGCAGTGCTAATCTGCCGGGACTAGCGGGAGGGAGAGGCTCCTACAATGAGCAGTTCTTC.

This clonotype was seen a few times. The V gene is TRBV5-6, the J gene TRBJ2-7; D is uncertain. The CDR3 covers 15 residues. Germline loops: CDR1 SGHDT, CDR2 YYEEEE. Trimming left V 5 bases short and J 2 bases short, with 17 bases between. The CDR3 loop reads CASSLEATEAYEQYF. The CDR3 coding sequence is TGTGCCAGCAGTTTAGAAGCAACTGAGGCCTACGAGCAGTACTTC.

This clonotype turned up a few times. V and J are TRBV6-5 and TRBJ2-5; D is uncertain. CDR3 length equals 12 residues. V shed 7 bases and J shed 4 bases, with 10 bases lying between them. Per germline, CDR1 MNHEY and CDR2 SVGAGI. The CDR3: CASTDLGETQYF. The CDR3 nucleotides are TGTGCCAGCACCGACTTAGGAGAGACCCAGTACTTC.

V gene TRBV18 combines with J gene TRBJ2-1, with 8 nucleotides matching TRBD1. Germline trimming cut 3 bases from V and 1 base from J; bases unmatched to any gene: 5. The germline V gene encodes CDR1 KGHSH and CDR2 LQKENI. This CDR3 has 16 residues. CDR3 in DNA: TGTGCCAGCTCACCGTACGACAGGGGTTCCTACAATGAGCAGTTCTTC. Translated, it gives CASSPYDRGSYNEQFF.

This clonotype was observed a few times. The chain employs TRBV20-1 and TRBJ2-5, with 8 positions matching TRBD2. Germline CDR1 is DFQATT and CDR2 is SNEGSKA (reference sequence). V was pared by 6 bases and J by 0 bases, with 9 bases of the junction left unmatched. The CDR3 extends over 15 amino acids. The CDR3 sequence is CSATKAGANQETQYF. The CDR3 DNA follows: TGCAGTGCCACTAAAGCGGGAGCGAACCAAGAGACCCAGTACTTC.

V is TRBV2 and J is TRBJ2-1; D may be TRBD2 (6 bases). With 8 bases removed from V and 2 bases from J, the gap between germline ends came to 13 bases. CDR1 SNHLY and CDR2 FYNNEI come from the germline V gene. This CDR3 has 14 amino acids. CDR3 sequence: CASDGGPTYNEQFF. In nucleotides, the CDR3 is TGTGCCAGCGACGGGGGTCCTACCTACAATGAGCAGTTCTTC.

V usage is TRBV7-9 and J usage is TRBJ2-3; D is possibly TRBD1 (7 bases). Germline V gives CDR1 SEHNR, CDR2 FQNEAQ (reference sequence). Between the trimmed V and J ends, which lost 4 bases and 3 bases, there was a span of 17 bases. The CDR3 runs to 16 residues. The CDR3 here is CASSYLSGGGTDTQYF. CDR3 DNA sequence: TGTGCCAGCAGCTACCTATCAGGGGGAGGAACAGATACGCAGTATTTT.

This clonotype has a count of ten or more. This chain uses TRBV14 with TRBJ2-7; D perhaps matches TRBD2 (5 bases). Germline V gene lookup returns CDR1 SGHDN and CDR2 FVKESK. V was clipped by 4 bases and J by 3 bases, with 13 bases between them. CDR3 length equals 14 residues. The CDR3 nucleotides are TGTGCCAGCAGCCCCTGGGAGTCAAACTACGAGCAGTACTTC. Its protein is CASSPWESNYEQYF.

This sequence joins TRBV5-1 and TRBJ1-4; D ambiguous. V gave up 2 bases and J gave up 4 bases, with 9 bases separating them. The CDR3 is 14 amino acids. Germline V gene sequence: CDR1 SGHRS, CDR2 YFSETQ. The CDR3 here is CASSFRGLNEKLFF. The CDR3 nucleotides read TGCGCCAGCAGCTTTAGAGGGCTTAATGAAAAACTGTTTTTT.

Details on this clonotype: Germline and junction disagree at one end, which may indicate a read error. CDR3 region: CASSMGQRAHEQYF. CDR3 bases: TGTGCTAGCAGTATGGGACAGAGAGCCCACGAGCAGTACTTC. V gene TRBV6-6 combines with J gene TRBJ2-7, with 7 nucleotides matching TRBD1. The germline gives CDR1 MNHNY, CDR2 SVGAGI (reference sequence). The CDR3 length is 14 residues.

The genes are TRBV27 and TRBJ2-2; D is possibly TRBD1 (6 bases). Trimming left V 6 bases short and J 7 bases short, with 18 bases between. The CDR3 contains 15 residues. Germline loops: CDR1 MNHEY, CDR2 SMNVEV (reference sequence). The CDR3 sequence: CASSPWGQLGGELFF. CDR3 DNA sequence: TGTGCCAGCAGCCCTTGGGGGCAGCTTGGCGGGGAGCTGTTTTTT.

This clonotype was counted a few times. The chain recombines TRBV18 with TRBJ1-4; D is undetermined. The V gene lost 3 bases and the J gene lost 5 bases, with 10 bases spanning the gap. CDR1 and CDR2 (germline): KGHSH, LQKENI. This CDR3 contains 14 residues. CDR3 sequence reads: CASSPGSTNEKLFF. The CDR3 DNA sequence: TGTGCCAGCTCACCCGGCAGTACAAATGAAAAACTGTTTTTT.

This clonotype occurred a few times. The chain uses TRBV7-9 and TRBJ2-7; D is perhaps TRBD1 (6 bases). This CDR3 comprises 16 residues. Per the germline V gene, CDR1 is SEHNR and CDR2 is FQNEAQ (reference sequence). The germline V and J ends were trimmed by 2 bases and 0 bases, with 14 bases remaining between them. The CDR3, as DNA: TGTGCCAGCAGCTTAACAACAGGGTCCTACTCCTACGAGCAGTACTTC. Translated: CASSLTTGSYSYEQYF.

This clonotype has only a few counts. The CDR3 DNA follows: TGTGCCAGCTCACCACAAAACAGGGCCGGAGAGACCCAGTACTTC. Translating it yields CASSPQNRAGETQYF. The gene calls are TRBV18 and TRBJ2-5; D perhaps matches TRBD1 (6 bases). The CDR3 is 15 amino acids. The V gene lost 1 base and the J gene lost 4 bases, with 13 bases spanning the gap. From germline, CDR1 is KGHSH and CDR2 LQKENI.

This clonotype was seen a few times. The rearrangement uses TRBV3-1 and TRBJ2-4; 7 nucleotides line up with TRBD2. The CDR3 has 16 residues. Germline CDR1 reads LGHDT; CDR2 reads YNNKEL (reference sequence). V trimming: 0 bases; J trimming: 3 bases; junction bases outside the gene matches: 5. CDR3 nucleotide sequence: TGTGCCAGCAGCCAAGATGGGGCTAGCGGCAAAAACATTCAGTACTTC. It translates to CASSQDGASGKNIQYF.

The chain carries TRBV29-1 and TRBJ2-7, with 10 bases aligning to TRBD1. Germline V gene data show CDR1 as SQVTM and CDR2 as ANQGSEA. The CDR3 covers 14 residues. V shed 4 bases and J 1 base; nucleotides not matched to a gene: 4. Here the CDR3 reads CSVGGQGRSYEQYF. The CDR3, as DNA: TGCAGCGTTGGGGGACAGGGGCGATCCTACGAGCAGTACTTC.

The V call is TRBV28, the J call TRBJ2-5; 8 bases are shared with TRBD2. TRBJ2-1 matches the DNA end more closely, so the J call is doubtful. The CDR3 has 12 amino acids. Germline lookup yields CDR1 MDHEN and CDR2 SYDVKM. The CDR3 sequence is CASISAGDEQFF. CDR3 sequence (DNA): TGTGCCAGCATCTCAGCGGGAGATGAGCAGTTCTTC.

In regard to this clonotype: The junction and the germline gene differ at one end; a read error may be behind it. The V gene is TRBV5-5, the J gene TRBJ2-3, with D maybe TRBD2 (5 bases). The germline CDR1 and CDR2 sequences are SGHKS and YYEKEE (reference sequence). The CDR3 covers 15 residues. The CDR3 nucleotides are TGCGCCAGCGACCCGGGGTTAGGCGGCACAGATACGCAGTATTTT. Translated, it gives CASDPGLGGTDTQYF.

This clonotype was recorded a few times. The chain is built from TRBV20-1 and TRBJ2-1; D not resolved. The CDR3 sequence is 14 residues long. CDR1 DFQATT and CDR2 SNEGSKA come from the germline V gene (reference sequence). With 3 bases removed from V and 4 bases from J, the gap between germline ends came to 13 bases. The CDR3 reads CSARENTVYNEQFF. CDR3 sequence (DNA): TGCAGTGCTAGGGAAAATACAGTTTACAATGAGCAGTTCTTC.

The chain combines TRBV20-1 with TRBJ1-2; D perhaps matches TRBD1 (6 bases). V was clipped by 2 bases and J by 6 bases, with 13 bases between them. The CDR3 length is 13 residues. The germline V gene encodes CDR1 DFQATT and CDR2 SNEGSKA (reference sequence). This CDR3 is CSARLKTGHGYTF. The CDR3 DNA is TGCAGTGCTAGACTAAAAACAGGGCATGGCTACACCTTC.

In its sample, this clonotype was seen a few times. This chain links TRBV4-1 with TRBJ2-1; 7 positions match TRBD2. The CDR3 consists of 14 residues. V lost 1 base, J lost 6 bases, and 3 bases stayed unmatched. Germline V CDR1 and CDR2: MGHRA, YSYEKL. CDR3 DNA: TGCGCCAGCAGCCAAGGGACTAGTAGCAATGAGCAGTTCTTC. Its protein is CASSQGTSSNEQFF.